A selection of T cell receptor beta chains follows, all from one sample in a study of identical twins. MiXCR, run by TCRdb on the 5' RACE reads, gives a single entry per CDR3 protein. This table holds approximately 620,000 distinct CDR3 sequences, 8% to 9% found once. The same sample was also studied in work on yellow fever vaccine responses in identical twins.

Sequencing was performed on PBMCs. These receptors were obtained from a woman under 30 in good health. CDR3s include the opening cysteine and the closing phenylalanine or tryptophan. A D gene is named only where the DNA matches it firmly. Clone size, where shown, is once, few, many, or a class for clones that have expanded.

J: TRBJ2-1
D: .
length: 16
size: few
V: TRBV12-3/TRBV12-4
DNA: TGTGCCAGCCATGACAGGGGACTAGCCGGGTCTAATGAGCAGTTCTTC
CDR3: CASHDRGLAGSNEQFF

J: TRBJ2-3
D: .
length: 14
size: .
V: TRBV6-1
DNA: TGTGCCAGCTTACGGGGAGACTACACAGATACGCAGTATTTT
CDR3: CASLRGDYTDTQYF

J: TRBJ2-3
D: TRBD2
length: 19
size: few
V: TRBV11-2
DNA: TGTGCCAGCAGCTTACGGGGGCAGCGGGGGATTTCTAGCACAGATACGCAGTATTTT
CDR3: CASSLRGQRGISSTDTQYF

J: TRBJ2-3
D: TRBD2
length: 14
size: many
V: TRBV5-1
DNA: TGCGCCAGCAGCCCGACGGGAGGGCCAGATACGCAGTATTTT
CDR3: CASSPTGGPDTQYF

J: TRBJ2-5
D: .
length: 17
size: .
V: TRBV9
DNA: TGTGCCAGCAGTAGTTGGGGAAGGGATTCCTCACAAGAGACCCAGTACTTC
CDR3: CASSSWGRDSSQETQYF

J: TRBJ1-6
D: .
length: 14
size: many
V: TRBV7-2
DNA: TGTGCCAGCAGGCTCGAAGTATCAAATTCACCCCTCCACTTT
CDR3: CASRLEVSNSPLHF

J: TRBJ2-5
D: TRBD2
length: 15
size: .
V: TRBV28
DNA: TGTGCCAGCAGTGACCGACTAGCGGGGAAAGAGACCCAGTACTTC
CDR3: CASSDRLAGKETQYF

J: TRBJ2-5
D: .
length: 14
size: few
V: TRBV7-9
DNA: TGTGCCAGCAGCCCGGGGAAGGGGCAAGAGACCCAGTACTTC
CDR3: CASSPGKGQETQYF

J: TRBJ2-7
D: .
length: 15
size: .
V: TRBV20-1
DNA: TGCAGTGCTACAGCCGGGAATTGGGCGGGCAACGAGCAGTACTTC
CDR3: CSATAGNWAGNEQYF

J: TRBJ2-7
D: .
length: 12
size: .
V: TRBV27
DNA: TGTGCCAGCAGTCCGCGTGGGAACGAGCAGTACTTC
CDR3: CASSPRGNEQYF

J: TRBJ1-2
D: TRBD1
length: 15
size: few
V: TRBV4-2
DNA: TGTGCCAGCAGCGTGTACCGGGACAGGGACTATGGCTACACCTTC
CDR3: CASSVYRDRDYGYTF

J: TRBJ2-5
D: TRBD2
length: 13
size: many
V: TRBV27
DNA: TGTGCCAGCAGTCTGGCGGGCCTAGCGGCCCAGTACTTC
CDR3: CASSLAGLAAQYF

J: TRBJ2-2
D: .
length: 15
size: .
V: TRBV20-1
DNA: TGCAGTGCTAGGGGGATTGCTGCGAACACCGGGGAGCTGTTTTTT
CDR3: CSARGIAANTGELFF

J: TRBJ2-3
D: TRBD2
length: 17
size: few
V: TRBV30
DNA: TGTGCCTGGAGTGGTCTAGCGGGGGGGCCAGGCACAGATACGCAGTATTTT
CDR3: CAWSGLAGGPGTDTQYF

J: TRBJ2-1
D: TRBD2
length: 15
size: many
V: TRBV5-1
DNA: TGCGCCAGCAGCTTGGCACTAGCGGGACCCAATGAGCAGTTCTTC
CDR3: CASSLALAGPNEQFF

J: TRBJ2-7
D: .
length: 14
size: .
V: TRBV6-1
DNA: TGTGCCAAGAGGGAGATGGAAGGAGGCTACGAGCAGTACTTC
CDR3: CAKREMEGGYEQYF

J: TRBJ2-3
D: TRBD2
length: 16
size: many
V: TRBV12-3/TRBV12-4
DNA: TGTGCCAGCAGTTTTGGGGCTAGCGGGAACACAGATACGCAGTATTTT
CDR3: CASSFGASGNTDTQYF

J: TRBJ2-7
D: .
length: 17
size: .
V: TRBV4-3
DNA: TGCGCCAGCAGCCAAGAAGGGTCAGGGACCCTTCTGAACGAGCAGTACTTC
CDR3: CASSQEGSGTLLNEQYF

J: TRBJ2-1
D: .
length: 14
size: .
V: TRBV5-1
DNA: TGCGCCAGCAGCGTCGGGAGCGTCTACAATGAGCAGTTCTTC
CDR3: CASSVGSVYNEQFF

J: TRBJ2-1
D: .
length: 14
size: .
V: TRBV27
DNA: TGTGCCAGCAGTATCCGGACAGTCTGGGATGAGCAGTTCTTC
CDR3: CASSIRTVWDEQFF

J: TRBJ2-1
D: TRBD2
length: 15
size: .
V: TRBV27
DNA: TGTGCCAGCAGAGTAGCGGGAGTACCCTACAATGAGCAGTTCTTC
CDR3: CASRVAGVPYNEQFF

J: TRBJ2-3
D: .
length: 12
size: few
V: TRBV18
DNA: TGTGCCAGCTCACCCATCGGCGGGACGCAGTATTTT
CDR3: CASSPIGGTQYF

J: TRBJ2-1
D: .
length: 12
size: many
V: TRBV29-1
DNA: TGCAGCGGTGGATACAGGTACAATGAGCAGTTCTTC
CDR3: CSGGYRYNEQFF

J: TRBJ2-1
D: TRBD1
length: 16
size: .
V: TRBV7-9
DNA: TGTGCCAGCAGCTTAGCGGGACAGCGTACCTACAATGAGCAGTTCTTC
CDR3: CASSLAGQRTYNEQFF

J: TRBJ2-7
D: TRBD2
length: 20
size: few
V: TRBV20-1
DNA: TGCAGTGCTAGAGAAACGGCGGGACACCATAGCGGGAGTAAAGTTGCCGAGCAGTACTTC
CDR3: CSARETAGHHSGSKVAEQYF

J: TRBJ2-1
D: TRBD1
length: 15
size: .
V: TRBV9
DNA: TGTGCCAGCAGAGCCCCGGGACAGGGCTACAATGAGCAGTTCTTC
CDR3: CASRAPGQGYNEQFF

J: TRBJ2-1
D: .
length: 14
size: .
V: TRBV19
DNA: TGTGCCAGTAAGGGAGAGGGGTTGTACAATGAGCAGTTCTTC
CDR3: CASKGEGLYNEQFF

J: TRBJ1-5
D: .
length: 14
size: few
V: TRBV6-1
DNA: TGTGCCAGCAGAAGGGACGGTCAAGATCAGCCCCAGCATTTT
CDR3: CASRRDGQDQPQHF

J: TRBJ2-3
D: .
length: 15
size: many
V: TRBV12-3/TRBV12-4
DNA: TGTGCCAGCAGTTTTGGGGGCACGGGCACAGATACGCAGTATTTT
CDR3: CASSFGGTGTDTQYF

J: TRBJ2-1
D: TRBD2
length: 15
size: few
V: TRBV12-3/TRBV12-4
DNA: TGTGCCAGCAGCGGCAGCGGGAGCGGGGTCAATGAGCAGTTCTTC
CDR3: CASSGSGSGVNEQFF

J: TRBJ1-2
D: TRBD1
length: 15
size: few
V: TRBV27
DNA: TGTGCCAGCAGTTCCCGATCAGGGGGTTACTATGGCTACACCTTC
CDR3: CASSSRSGGYYGYTF

J: TRBJ1-1
D: .
length: 17
size: .
V: TRBV3-1
DNA: TGTGCCAGCTGCCAAGTCTTGGCACTGAGGTTGAACACTGAAGCTTTCTTT
CDR3: CASCQVLALRLNTEAFF

J: TRBJ2-3
D: .
length: 14
size: many
V: TRBV12-3/TRBV12-4
DNA: TGTGCCAGCAGACCCGGGGGGCGTACGGATACGCAGTATTTT
CDR3: CASRPGGRTDTQYF

J: TRBJ1-2
D: .
length: 13
size: few
V: TRBV12-3/TRBV12-4
DNA: TGTGCCAGCAGTTTAAGGACATATTTGGGCTACACCTTC
CDR3: CASSLRTYLGYTF

J: TRBJ2-7
D: .
length: 11
size: .
V: TRBV28
DNA: TGTGCCGGCAGCCAAACATACGAGCAGTACTTC
CDR3: CAGSQTYEQYF

J: TRBJ1-6
D: .
length: 15
size: .
V: TRBV25-1
DNA: TGTGCCAGCAGTGCCCCTCGGGGCAATAATTCACCCCTCCACTTT
CDR3: CASSAPRGNNSPLHF

J: TRBJ2-2
D: .
length: 15
size: few
V: TRBV20-1
DNA: TGCAGTGCTAGAGATTTTGACAGAAACACCGGGGAGCTGTTTTTT
CDR3: CSARDFDRNTGELFF

J: TRBJ2-1
D: .
length: 14
size: many
V: TRBV2
DNA: TGTGCCAGCAGTGAATCCGACTCCTACAATGAGCAGTTCTTC
CDR3: CASSESDSYNEQFF

J: TRBJ2-5
D: TRBD1
length: 14
size: many
V: TRBV3-1
DNA: TGTGCCAGCAGAGACACAGGGGGCCAAGAGACCCAGTACTTC
CDR3: CASRDTGGQETQYF

J: TRBJ2-5
D: .
length: 16
size: many
V: TRBV29-1
DNA: TGCAGCGTTGAGCTGCCAGGGAATTTCTACGGAGAGACCCAGTACTTC
CDR3: CSVELPGNFYGETQYF

J: TRBJ2-3
D: TRBD2
length: 15
size: few
V: TRBV3-1
DNA: TGTGCCAGCAGCCCCCTCGGTAGCGGGCTCGATACGCAGTATTTT
CDR3: CASSPLGSGLDTQYF